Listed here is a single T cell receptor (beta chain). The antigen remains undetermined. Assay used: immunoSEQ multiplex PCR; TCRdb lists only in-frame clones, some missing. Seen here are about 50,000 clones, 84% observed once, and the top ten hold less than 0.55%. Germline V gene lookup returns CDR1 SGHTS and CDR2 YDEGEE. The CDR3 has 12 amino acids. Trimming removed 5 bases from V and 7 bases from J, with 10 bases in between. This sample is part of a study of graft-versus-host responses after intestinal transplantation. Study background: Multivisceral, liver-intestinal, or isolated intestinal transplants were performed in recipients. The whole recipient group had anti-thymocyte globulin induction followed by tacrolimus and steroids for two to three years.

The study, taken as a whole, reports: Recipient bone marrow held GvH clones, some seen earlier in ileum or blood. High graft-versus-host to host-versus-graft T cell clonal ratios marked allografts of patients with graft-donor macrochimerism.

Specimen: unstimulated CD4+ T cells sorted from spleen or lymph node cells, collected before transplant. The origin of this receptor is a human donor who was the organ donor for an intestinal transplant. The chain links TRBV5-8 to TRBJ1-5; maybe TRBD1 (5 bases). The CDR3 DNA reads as TGTGCCAGCAGACCCAGACAGCAGCCCCAGCATTTT. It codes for CASRPRQQPQHF.